One sample yielded the 7 T cell receptor beta chains listed below, sequenced in a study of blood T cells in healthy people across ages. A second PCR, run for 7 to 11 cycles, used a sample-barcoded 5' primer plus a J-beta primer mix. TCRdb processed the 5' RACE reads anew with MiXCR; each CDR3 protein has one entry. The table lists about 570,000 distinct CDR3 sequences, 27% of them singletons, with under 20% in the top ten. Source material: blood. All receptors derive from a woman aged 70-85 years in good health.

The V call is TRBV18, the J call TRBJ2-7; no definite D call. The CDR3 length is 11 residues. Germline CDR1 is KGHSH and CDR2 is LQKENI. Trimming removed 1 base at V and 6 bases at J, with 4 bases between. CDR3 loop: CASSPLAEQYF. DNA of the CDR3: TGTGCCAGCTCACCACTCGCCGAGCAGTACTTC.

There are a few counts of this clonotype. One junction end disagrees with the germline gene, perhaps due to a read error. The chain carries TRBV7-7 and TRBJ2-5; D may be TRBD1 or TRBD2 (6 bases each). The CDR3 runs to 16 residues. Looked up from germline, CDR1 is SSHAT and CDR2 is FNYEAQ (reference sequence). This chain's CDR3 is CASSLNRGVIRETQYF. The DNA for the CDR3 is TGTGCTAGCAGCTTAAATAGGGGGGTAATTCGAGAGACCCAGTACTTC.

V gene TRBV18 combines with J gene TRBJ1-6; TRBD1 matches 7 bases. Germline V gene sequence: CDR1 KGHSH, CDR2 LQKENI. Trimming cost V 2 bases and J 5 bases; bases outside gene matches: 6. The CDR3 spans 16 residues. The CDR3 is CASSPSMTGNNSPLHF. CDR3 nucleotides: TGTGCCAGCTCACCATCGATGACAGGGAATAATTCACCCCTCCACTTT.

The chain recombines TRBV20-1 with TRBJ2-2; possible D gene TRBD1, 7 bases. Trimming left V 0 bases short and J 1 base short, with 12 bases between. Per germline, CDR1 DFQATT and CDR2 SNEGSKA (reference sequence). CDR3 length equals 16 residues. CDR3 DNA sequence: TGCAGTGCTAGAGATGGGGGGACAGAGAACACCGGGGAGCTGTTTTTT. Encoded protein: CSARDGGTENTGELFF.

The rearrangement joins TRBV7-8 to TRBJ1-2, with D possibly being TRBD1 (6 bases). CDR1 and CDR2 from the germline V gene are SGHVS and FQNEAQ. V was trimmed by 5 bases and J by 3 bases, leaving 13 bases between them. The CDR3 totals 14 residues. CDR3 coding DNA: TGTGCCAGCAGCCCCGTCGGGACATACTATGGCTACACCTTC. Amino acids: CASSPVGTYYGYTF.

This clonotype came up many times. The rearrangement uses TRBV20-1 and TRBJ2-4; no reliable D call. There are 13 residues in the CDR3. Trimming cost V 4 bases and J 7 bases, with 14 bases left between them. Germline values: CDR1 DFQATT, CDR2 SNEGSKA (reference sequence). The CDR3 DNA sequence: TGCAGTGCTATAGAGGAGTTCGGGAACATTCAGTACTTC. Encoded protein: CSAIEEFGNIQYF.

The chain has TRBV6-2 or TRBV6-3 and TRBJ2-1; D possibly corresponds to TRBD1 (6 bases). This CDR3 region has 16 residues. From germline, CDR1 is MNHEY and CDR2 SVGEGT. Trimming removed 5 bases at V and 0 bases at J, with 14 bases between. The CDR3, as DNA: TGTGCCAGCAGTAAGCCCTCAGGGGTCTCCTACAATGAGCAGTTCTTC. This translates into CASSKPSGVSYNEQFF.